Given below is one T cell receptor beta chain in context. Its antigen is currently unknown. This entry is derived from a study of T cell responses to AZD1222 COVID-19 vaccine. Overall study: Whether given at about 4 or about 12 weeks, second doses were pooled. Study results and caveats: Spike as a whole was targeted by vaccine-associated CD4 TCRs, dominant at 160-218 and 743-854. Unmutated variant regions are reportedly targeted by nearly half of spike-specific TCRs.

Profiled with immunoSEQ multiplex PCR; TCRdb holds only in-frame clones, not every one. The sample carries over 110,000 clones, 93% recorded once. Trimming took off 6 bases at V and 11 bases at J, with 14 bases between the two ends. The CDR3 sequence is 12 residues long. In germline, CDR1 is MDHEN, CDR2 SYDVKM. Sequencing was performed on peripheral blood, taken on day 0 of AZD1222 vaccination. V gene TRBV28 combines with J gene TRBJ1-5; D is unresolved. This receptor was taken from an adult in good health. The CDR3 is CASSSSAPAQHF. DNA for the CDR3: TGTGCCAGCAGCTCCAGCGCACCAGCCCAGCATTTT.